This T cell receptor beta chain was identified in a study of regulatory T cells in long-lasting Graves disease. The study, taken as a whole, reports: Persistent patients shared more public clonotypes (2,741) than new patients (about 1,000).

Building the TCR beta libraries relied on iRepertoire HTBI primers, and CDR3 regions underwent Arm-PCR. TCRdb re-analysed the multiplex PCR reads in MiXCR, keeping a single row per CDR3 protein. This table has about 470,000 distinct CDR3 sequences, roughly 21% appearing once. This clonotype was seen repeatedly, ten times or more. Its antigen is unknown. This sample's time point: persistent/refractory GD, antithyroid drugs over 5 years with positive TRAb. PBMCs provided the RNA from which the TCR library was made. CDR1 and CDR2 from the germline V gene are SQVTM and ANQGSEA. The CDR3 extends over 14 amino acids. V was clipped by 4 bases and J by 8 bases, with 20 bases between them.

The source is a female donor with Graves disease. The sample here was peripheral blood mononuclear cells (PBMCs), taken when the disease was refractory, from a patient treated with antithyroid drugs. V usage is TRBV29-1 and J usage is TRBJ1-1; perhaps TRBD1 as D (5 bases). CDR3 loop: CSVVWEVGVREAFF. DNA for the CDR3: TGCAGCGTTGTATGGGAGGTGGGGGTTCGCGAAGCTTTCTTT.